These T cell receptor beta chains were read from a single sample in a study of cytomegalovirus exposure and HLA in healthy donors. Assay used: immunoSEQ multiplex PCR; TCRdb lists only in-frame clones, some missing. The repertoire consists of roughly 140,000 clones, with 90% to 95% occurring once and the leading ten covering under 0.8%. Material for sequencing was PBMCs. The receptors derive from a man aged 18 to 29 in good health and CMV-seronegative. Both conserved end residues are part of each CDR3. The D gene is left open where the match is weak. Rows give clone size only sometimes, using once, few, many, or a class for an expanded clone.

size,D,V,J,CDR3,DNA
.,TRBD2,TRBV5-1,TRBJ2-1,CASSLGTSGGVTYNEQFF,TGCGCCAGCAGCTTGGGGACTAGCGGGGGGGTCACCTACAATGAGCAGTTCTTC
.,TRBD1,TRBV27,TRBJ2-7,CASSWDRAAYEQYF,TGTGCCAGCAGCTGGGACAGGGCAGCCTACGAGCAGTACTTC
.,TRBD1,TRBV6-1,TRBJ1-5,CASSRQGITNQPQHF,TGTGCCAGCAGTAGACAGGGGATAACCAATCAGCCCCAGCATTTT
few,.,TRBV7-9,TRBJ1-2,CASSLFRYGYTF,TGTGCCAGCAGCTTATTCCGTTATGGCTACACCTTC
.,.,TRBV6-5,TRBJ1-2,CASSHTRTVYGYTF,TGTGCCAGCAGCCACACGAGGACAGTCTATGGCTACACCTTC
once,.,TRBV9,TRBJ2-7,CASSGGQGGEQYF,TGTGCCAGCAGCGGCGGACAGGGAGGGGAGCAGTACTTC
.,.,TRBV14,TRBJ2-7,CASNAKGGSYEQYF,TGTGCCAGCAACGCTAAAGGGGGTTCGTACGAGCAGTACTTC
.,TRBD1,TRBV30,TRBJ1-2,CACLGTGVDYGYTF,TGTGCCTGTCTCGGGACAGGGGTGGACTATGGCTACACCTTC
.,TRBD1,TRBV2,TRBJ1-1,CATPGQGIEAFF,TGTGCCACCCCAGGACAGGGGATTGAAGCTTTCTTT
.,.,TRBV9,TRBJ1-1,CASSVVGATEAFF,TGTGCCAGCAGCGTAGTGGGGGCCACTGAAGCTTTCTTT
.,TRBD1,TRBV10-1,TRBJ1-1,CASSVSGGTEAFF,TGCGCCAGCAGTGTGTCAGGGGGCACTGAAGCTTTCTTT
.,TRBD1,TRBV4-1,TRBJ1-1,CASSQPTGAINTEAFF,TGCGCCAGCAGCCAACCCACAGGGGCCATTAACACTGAAGCTTTCTTT
.,.,TRBV4-3,TRBJ2-5,CASSQDRVSQTQETQYF,TGCGCCAGCAGCCAAGATCGCGTTAGCCAAACCCAAGAGACCCAGTACTTC
.,TRBD2,TRBV5-4,TRBJ2-1,CASSFSTSGSPLDEQFF,TGTGCCAGCAGCTTTTCGACTAGCGGGAGTCCCCTCGATGAGCAGTTCTTC
.,.,TRBV14,TRBJ1-3,CASSHRTGIDSGNTIYF,TGTGCCAGCAGCCATCGTACAGGAATCGACTCTGGAAACACCATATATTTT
.,TRBD1,TRBV5-7,TRBJ1-1,CASSTRTGRTNTEAFF,TGTGCCAGCAGCACTCGGACAGGGAGGACCAACACTGAAGCTTTCTTT
.,TRBD1,TRBV9,TRBJ1-1,CASSVDRGTEAFF,TGTGCCAGCAGCGTCGACAGGGGAACTGAAGCTTTCTTT
.,.,TRBV7-2,TRBJ2-1,CASSLWAPGNEQFF,TGTGCCAGCAGCTTATGGGCCCCGGGGAATGAGCAGTTCTTC
.,TRBD2,TRBV5-4,TRBJ2-5,CASSNRLAGMETQYF,TGTGCCAGCAGTAACCGACTAGCGGGGATGGAGACCCAGTACTTC
.,TRBD1,TRBV7-2,TRBJ1-5,CASSPRQGPNQPQHF,TGTGCCAGCAGCCCGCGACAGGGGCCCAATCAGCCCCAGCATTTT
.,.,TRBV5-8,TRBJ1-3,CASTPYSGNTIYF,TGTGCCAGCACCCCCTACTCTGGAAACACCATATATTTT
few,.,TRBV20-1,TRBJ2-7,CSAVGSHEQYF,TGCAGTGCGGTGGGCTCCCACGAGCAGTACTTC
.,.,TRBV27,TRBJ2-5,CASSFGQGETQYF,TGTGCCAGCAGTTTTGGCCAGGGGGAGACCCAGTACTTC
once,.,TRBV2,TRBJ1-5,CASSEDTQPQHF,TGTGCCAGCAGCGAGGACACTCAGCCCCAGCATTTT
few,.,TRBV4-2,TRBJ2-7,CASSQDPQDYEQYF,TGTGCCAGCAGCCAAGATCCCCAGGACTACGAGCAGTACTTC
.,TRBD2,TRBV28,TRBJ2-7,CASSTSGGAYEQYF,TGTGCCAGCAGTACTAGCGGGGGGGCCTACGAGCAGTACTTC
.,.,TRBV4-1,TRBJ2-1,CASSQGSMNEQFF,TGCGCCAGCAGCCAAGGTAGTATGAATGAGCAGTTCTTC
.,TRBD2,TRBV10-1,TRBJ2-7,CASSNTSGGNYEQYF,TGCGCCAGCAGTAACACTAGCGGGGGGAACTACGAGCAGTACTTC
.,TRBD1,TRBV9,TRBJ1-4,CASSTRTGSGEKLFF,TGTGCCAGCAGCACCCGGACAGGGAGTGGTGAAAAACTGTTTTTT
.,TRBD1,TRBV5-1,TRBJ2-3,CASSLQGADTDTQYF,TGCGCCAGCAGCTTACAGGGGGCAGATACAGATACGCAGTATTTT
.,TRBD1,TRBV2,TRBJ2-2,CATQGEVTGELFF,TGTGCCACCCAGGGGGAAGTCACCGGGGAGCTGTTTTTT
.,.,TRBV7-2,TRBJ1-1,CASSLASRRLNTEAFF,TGTGCCAGCAGCTTAGCGTCAAGGAGGTTGAACACTGAAGCTTTCTTT
.,TRBD1,TRBV6-6,TRBJ1-2,CASSSPRGDYGYTF,TGTGCCAGCAGTTCCCCCAGGGGGGACTATGGCTACACCTTC
once,.,TRBV6-1,TRBJ2-1,CAGRIQGRNNEQFF,TGTGCCGGAAGGATCCAGGGTCGGAACAATGAGCAGTTCTTC
.,TRBD2,TRBV4-1,TRBJ2-7,CASSPGRNYEQYF,TGCGCCAGCAGCCCCGGGAGGAACTACGAGCAGTACTTC
.,.,TRBV11-2,TRBJ1-2,CASSLGTGDGYTF,TGTGCCAGCAGCTTAGGGACGGGGGATGGCTACACCTTC
.,.,TRBV9,TRBJ1-2,CASSSLGQKARSYGYTF,TGTGCCAGCAGCTCCCTTGGACAGAAAGCCCGATCATATGGCTACACCTTC
.,.,TRBV25-1,TRBJ2-2,CASSLDSDGELFF,TGTGCCAGCAGTCTTGACAGTGACGGGGAGCTGTTTTTT